Reported below is one T cell receptor (beta chain). The sample originates from a study of shared clonotypes between healthy human individuals. Repertoires were generated with immunoSEQ multiplex PCR, while TCRdb's copy carries only in-frame clones and drops some. The sample has roughly 1,500,000 clones; approximately 98.5% are singletons. Germline V lookup: CDR1 SGHNT, CDR2 YYREEE (reference sequence). The CDR3 runs 14 residues. Between the trimmed V and J ends, which lost 0 bases and 3 bases, there was a span of 9 bases. The chain couples TRBV5-4 to TRBJ1-1; possibly TRBD1 for D (5 bases). Source material: naive CD4+ T cells sorted from blood. Subset of the sample: CD45RA+ positively selected. This TCR derives from a man aged 25-45 years in good health. The CDR3 is CASSLEGKDTEAFF. The CDR3 region has the DNA TGTGCCAGCAGCTTGGAGGGGAAGGACACTGAAGCTTTCTTT.